This record looks at one T cell receptor beta chain sequence and its context. Its antigen is currently unknown. This entry belongs to a study of T cell responses to AZD1222 COVID-19 vaccine. Here immunoSEQ multiplex PCR was the method, and the copy in TCRdb shows in-frame clones only, minus some. The sample consists of 250,000 to 300,000 clones, around 93% of them appearing once. Analyses pooled second doses at about 4 or about 12 weeks. Study findings and constraints: Recipients of two AZD1222 doses showed rising Spike-specific TCR breadth and depth. Reportedly, close to half of spike-specific TCRs are directed against unmutated variant regions. Clonal diversity was possibly underestimated; the donors were predominantly white British and more often female.

CDR3 length: 13 residues. Between the trimmed V and J ends, which lost 5 bases and 4 bases, there was a span of 12 bases. CDR1 and CDR2 from the germline V gene are MDHEN and SYDVKM. The sequence was obtained from an adult who received the AZD1222 COVID-19 vaccine. Sequencing used peripheral blood, obtained 28 days after the second AZD1222 dose. This rearrangement joins TRBV28 to TRBJ2-7, with D unresolved. DNA of the CDR3: TGTGCCAGCAGTGACCCGGCGGTTTACGAGCAGTACTTC. Protein product: CASSDPAVYEQYF.